Presented here are 5 T cell receptor beta chains from one specimen sequenced in a study of cytomegalovirus exposure and HLA in healthy donors. Amplification used 60 Vbeta primers and 13 Jbeta primers. The table came from immunoSEQ multiplex PCR; TCRdb's copy has only in-frame clones and leaves some out. The table records under 150,000 clones, about 86% of them present only once. Sequencing was done on a sample of PBMCs. The receptor source for this set is a man aged 40-49 years in good health and CMV-seropositive.

This clone was detected only a few times. In nucleotides, the CDR3 is TGTGCCAGCAGTACAGGGGGTACAGAGACCCAGTACTTC. It yields the protein CASSTGGTETQYF. The chain joins TRBV6-5 to TRBJ2-5; 8 bases map to TRBD1. There are 13 residues in the CDR3. In germline, CDR1 is MNHEY, CDR2 SVGAGI. V gave up 5 bases and J gave up 4 bases; unmatched junction bases: 3.

Of note for this clone: One end of the junction does not line up with germline, which may come from a read error. This rearrangement joins TRBV7-9 to TRBJ1-2; D remains ambiguous. This CDR3 is 12 amino acids long. The germline V gene encodes CDR1 SEHNR and CDR2 FQNEAQ (reference sequence). For the CDR3, the DNA is TGTTCCAGCACCCTTACGGGGAGTGGCTACACCTTC. Translating it yields CSSTLTGSGYTF. The full variable domain, in which reference TRBV7-9 and TRBJ1-2 provide the parts outside the CDR3, is DTGVSQNPRHKITKRGQNVTFRCDPISEHNRLYWYRQTLGQGPEFLTYFQNEAQLEKSRLLSDRFSAERPKGSFSTLEIQRTEQGDSAMYLCSSTLTGSGYTFGSGTRLTVV.

This clone has a single count. This sequence joins TRBV18 and TRBJ1-5; a possible D gene is TRBD1 (5 bases). The ends were cut back, 3 bases at V and 6 bases at J, with 15 bases in the middle. CDR1 and CDR2 (germline): KGHSH, LQKENI. The CDR3 spans 15 residues. CDR3 residues: CASSPGGGNSQPQHF. CDR3 coding DNA: TGTGCCAGCTCACCGGGCGGGGGGAATAGTCAGCCCCAGCATTTT. The entire variable domain, with the rest obtained from reference TRBV18 and TRBJ1-5, is as follows: NAGVMQNPRHLVRRRGQEARLRCSPMKGHSHVYWYRQLPEEGLKFMVYLQKENIIDESGMPKERFSAEFPKEGPSILRIQQVVRGDSAAYFCASSPGGGNSQPQHFGDGTRLSIL.

J is TRBJ1-5 and V is TRBV10-3; no clear D. Germline lookup yields CDR1 ENHRY and CDR2 SYGVKD. The length of the CDR3 is 13 residues. V lost 9 bases, J lost 4 bases, and 13 bases lay in between. CDR3 DNA sequence: TGTGCCATTGCTCCGGGAGCAAATCAGCCCCAGCATTTT. This translates into CAIAPGANQPQHF.

The chain links TRBV6-1 to TRBJ1-2; a possible D gene is TRBD1 (5 bases). V gave up 7 bases and J gave up 5 bases, with 11 bases separating them. The CDR3 has 12 amino acids. Germline V gene data show CDR1 as MNHNS and CDR2 as SASEGT. The CDR3: CASTLGHYGYTF. CDR3 coding DNA: TGTGCCAGCACCCTTGGACATTATGGCTACACCTTC.